This T cell receptor beta chain was sequenced in a study of early T cells in non-severe SARS-CoV-2 infection. TCRdb itself ran the 5' RACE reads through MiXCR, one entry per CDR3 protein. Of tens of thousands of distinct CDR3 sequences in the sample, about 4% were seen once. In this sample, this clonotype is medium-sized. This clonotype originated in an adult who was a healthcare worker with PCR-confirmed SARS-CoV-2 infection or an uninfected control (not recorded which). The specimen was whole blood.

The CDR3 nucleotides are TGTGCCAGCAGTTTCAACCGGGGCCAGGGGGAGACCCAGTACTTC. It codes for CASSFNRGQGETQYF. The chain is built from TRBV12-3 or TRBV12-4 and TRBJ2-5; D might be TRBD1 (6 bases). The CDR3 totals 15 residues. V was clipped by 3 bases and J by 5 bases, with 16 bases between them.